This record looks at one T cell receptor beta chain sequence and its context. The target antigen is unknown. The PCR used 60 Vbeta and 13 Jbeta primers. The method was immunoSEQ multiplex PCR; TCRdb's version includes in-frame clones alone and lacks a portion of them. The table records about 200,000 clones, approximately 70% of them present only once. This entry comes from a study of cytomegalovirus exposure and HLA in healthy donors. Study-wide points: Being productive about 87% or about 30% of the time was typical of most TCR beta V segments in an earlier analysis. CMV serostatus stood as the only immune exposure information on hand. DRB1 showed the most TCR associations and HLA-C the fewest in a later analysis, as rates varied by HLA locus.

Sequencing was carried out using PBMCs. This clonotype was obtained from a woman aged 25 to 39 in good health and CMV-seronegative.

The CDR3 loop reads CASSLDLDRNYGYTF. The CDR3 region has the DNA TGTGCCAGCAGCTTAGATCTCGACAGAAACTATGGCTACACCTTC. The genes are TRBV7-2 and TRBJ1-2; possibly TRBD1 for D (5 bases). Germline CDR1 is SGHTA and CDR2 is FQGNSA. Trimming removed 1 base at V and 2 bases at J, with 11 bases between. The CDR3 has 15 residues.